This is a list of T cell receptor beta chains from one sample in a study of Ad26.COV2.S vaccination and SARS-CoV-2 variants. TCRdb's copy holds only in-frame clones and misses some; the assay was immunoSEQ multiplex PCR. The data show about 320,000 clones, with about 90% seen just once and 5.5% held by the top ten. The sample here was peripheral blood, taken in a trial of Ad26.COV2.S vaccine versus placebo. These TCRs come from a person between 18 and 65 years old who received the Ad26.COV2.S COVID-19 vaccine or a placebo. CDR3s include the opening cysteine and the closing phenylalanine or tryptophan. The order of the fields is V gene, D gene, clone size, CDR3 length, J gene, CDR3 protein, CDR3 DNA. D genes are given only for firm matches. The size of a clone is reported for some rows only, either as once, few or many, or as a class for expanded clones.

V: TRBV4-3; D: .; size: .; length: 14; J: TRBJ2-1; CDR3: CASSQDVGYNEQFF; DNA: TGCGCCAGCAGCCAAGATGTAGGGTACAATGAGCAGTTCTTC
V: TRBV19; D: .; size: once; length: 18; J: TRBJ1-1; CDR3: CASSPLGWTDIMNTEAFF; DNA: TGTGCCAGTAGTCCCCTGGGGTGGACAGATATTATGAACACTGAAGCTTTCTTT
V: TRBV9; D: .; size: .; length: 15; J: TRBJ1-5; CDR3: CASSESHRSNQPQHF; DNA: TGTGCCAGCAGCGAGAGTCACAGGTCGAATCAGCCCCAGCATTTT
V: TRBV6-2/TRBV6-3; D: TRBD1; size: .; length: 15; J: TRBJ2-5; CDR3: CASSHTGTGTETQYF; DNA: TGTGCCAGCAGTCATACCGGGACAGGGACAGAGACCCAGTACTTC
V: TRBV4-3; D: .; size: .; length: 17; J: TRBJ1-1; CDR3: CASSQDTAGWGTTEAFF; DNA: TGCGCCAGCAGCCAAGATACGGCAGGGTGGGGAACGACTGAAGCTTTCTTT
V: TRBV4-3; D: .; size: .; length: 16; J: TRBJ1-4; CDR3: CASSQDRGSTNEKLFF; DNA: TGCGCCAGCAGCCAAGATCGCGGATCGACTAATGAAAAACTGTTTTTT
V: TRBV18; D: .; size: .; length: 17; J: TRBJ1-2; CDR3: CASSTTVQKFSNYGYTF; DNA: TGTGCCAGCTCAACAACGGTACAGAAGTTTTCTAACTATGGCTACACCTTC
V: TRBV7-9; D: .; size: .; length: 14; J: TRBJ1-5; CDR3: CASSFETLNQPQHF; DNA: TGTGCCAGCAGCTTTGAGACACTTAATCAGCCCCAGCATTTT
V: TRBV6-1; D: .; size: .; length: 16; J: TRBJ2-7; CDR3: CASSEVRGTASYEQYF; DNA: TGTGCCAGCAGTGAGGTACGCGGGACGGCTTCCTACGAGCAGTACTTC
V: TRBV4-3; D: TRBD1; size: .; length: 15; J: TRBJ1-4; CDR3: CASSQVHRGHEKLFF; DNA: TGCGCCAGCAGCCAAGTTCACAGGGGTCATGAAAAACTGTTTTTT
V: TRBV6-5; D: TRBD1; size: .; length: 14; J: TRBJ2-7; CDR3: CASRLGQGAIEQYF; DNA: TGTGCCAGCAGATTAGGACAGGGGGCTATCGAGCAGTACTTC
V: TRBV7-9; D: .; size: .; length: 13; J: TRBJ2-6; CDR3: CASSGPRANVLTF; DNA: TGTGCCAGCAGCGGTCCTAGGGCCAACGTCCTGACTTTC
V: TRBV4-2; D: TRBD2; size: .; length: 15; J: TRBJ2-2; CDR3: CASSPGLANTGELFF; DNA: TGTGCCAGCAGCCCCGGACTAGCAAACACCGGGGAGCTGTTTTTT
V: TRBV7-3; D: TRBD2; size: .; length: 22; J: TRBJ2-3; CDR3: CASSLNRPGLAMAHFGPDTQYF; DNA: TGTGCCAGCAGCTTAAATCGTCCGGGACTAGCTATGGCTCACTTCGGTCCAGATACGCAGTATTTT
V: TRBV11-3; D: .; size: .; length: 15; J: TRBJ2-1; CDR3: CASSSKASLGDEQFF; DNA: TGTGCCAGCAGCTCAAAAGCTAGCTTAGGCGATGAGCAGTTCTTC
V: TRBV7-6; D: .; size: .; length: 11; J: TRBJ2-2; CDR3: CASSLAGELFF; DNA: TGTGCCAGCAGCTTGGCCGGGGAGCTGTTTTTT
V: TRBV4-1; D: TRBD2; size: .; length: 17; J: TRBJ2-2; CDR3: CASSQDQLAGDTGELFF; DNA: TGCGCCAGCAGCCAAGATCAACTAGCGGGAGACACCGGGGAGCTGTTTTTT
V: TRBV4-2; D: TRBD2; size: .; length: 18; J: TRBJ2-1; CDR3: CASSQGPPAPLKREGPVF; DNA: TGTGCCAGCAGCCAAGGGCCCCCCGCCCCACTAAAGAGGGAGGGCCCCGTCTTC
V: TRBV10-3; D: .; size: once; length: 15; J: TRBJ2-5; CDR3: CAISALGQIQETQYF; DNA: TGTGCCATCAGTGCCCTAGGACAGATACAAGAGACCCAGTACTTC
V: TRBV7-2; D: .; size: .; length: 15; J: TRBJ1-1; CDR3: CASSLASVLNTEAFF; DNA: TGTGCCAGCAGCTTAGCATCGGTATTGAACACTGAAGCTTTCTTT
V: TRBV5-1; D: TRBD2; size: few; length: 15; J: TRBJ2-3; CDR3: CASTKAGGPTDTQYF; DNA: TGCGCCAGCACCAAAGCGGGGGGACCCACAGATACGCAGTATTTT
V: TRBV28; D: TRBD1; size: .; length: 15; J: TRBJ2-1; CDR3: CASSPPDRVMDEQFF; DNA: TGTGCCAGCAGCCCCCCCGACAGGGTTATGGATGAGCAGTTCTTC
V: TRBV6-5; D: .; size: many; length: 13; J: TRBJ1-1; CDR3: CASSHDRYTEAFF; DNA: TGTGCCAGCAGTCACGACAGATACACTGAAGCTTTCTTT
V: TRBV6-2/TRBV6-3; D: .; size: .; length: 15; J: TRBJ1-1; CDR3: CASSYRGIRYTEAFF; DNA: TGTGCCAGCAGTTACAGGGGGATTAGGTACACTGAAGCTTTCTTT
V: TRBV5-6; D: .; size: .; length: 14; J: TRBJ1-3; CDR3: CASSLWGSGNTIYF; DNA: TGTGCCAGCAGCTTGTGGGGGAGTGGAAACACCATATATTTT